The 21 T cell receptor beta chains presented below share a single source sample, sequenced in a study of identical twins. TCRdb called the 5' RACE reads again in MiXCR, with one record for every CDR3 protein. The sample consists of around 680,000 distinct CDR3 sequences, 8.6% of them appearing once. The sample was also linked to a second study, of yellow fever vaccine responses in identical twins.

Sample: PBMCs. The source is a woman aged 18-35 years in good health.

This clonotype was seen at least ten times. The chain combines TRBV5-1 with TRBJ2-7; D is perhaps TRBD1 or TRBD2 (6 bases each). Trimming left V 0 bases short and J 0 bases short, with 10 bases between. The CDR3 totals 15 residues. Germline assignment: CDR1 SGHRS and CDR2 YFSETQ. The CDR3 DNA follows: TGCGCCAGCAGCTTGGGGGGGGCCGTCTCCTACGAGCAGTACTTC. Residues: CASSLGGAVSYEQYF.

In its sample, this clonotype was seen a few times. This chain links TRBV20-1 with TRBJ2-3, with 7 bases that match TRBD2. This CDR3 spans 16 amino acids. Trimming cost V 3 bases and J 1 base; bases outside gene matches: 10. The V gene's germline CDR1 is DFQATT and CDR2 SNEGSKA (reference sequence). The CDR3 DNA reads as TGCAGTGCTAGCGAATTTCGGCTAGCGGGCACAGATACGCAGTATTTT. This encodes CSASEFRLAGTDTQYF.

This sequence joins TRBV2 and TRBJ2-2, with a weak D call TRBD1 (6 bases). Looked up from germline, CDR1 is SNHLY and CDR2 is FYNNEI. The CDR3 totals 16 residues. The ends were cut back, 9 bases at V and 0 bases at J, with 17 bases in the middle. CDR3 amino acids: CARQGFKGANTGELFF. CDR3 bases: TGTGCCAGACAGGGTTTTAAGGGGGCGAACACCGGGGAGCTGTTTTTT.

This sequence joins TRBV5-1 and TRBJ2-1; perhaps TRBD1 as D (5 bases). CDR3 length equals 12 residues. Germline CDR1 reads SGHRS; CDR2 reads YFSETQ. Deletions cut 2 bases from V and 10 bases from J, with 10 bases between. In DNA form, the CDR3 reads TGCGCCAGCAGCTTATTCCAGGGAGAGCAGTTCTTC. It specifies CASSLFQGEQFF.

The CDR3 region is CASSDYARTLQETQYF. In DNA form, the CDR3 reads TGTGCCAGCAGTGACTATGCTAGGACACTCCAAGAGACCCAGTACTTC. The V gene is TRBV2, the J gene TRBJ2-5; D may be TRBD1 (5 bases). CDR1 and CDR2 (germline): SNHLY, FYNNEI. V was trimmed by 3 bases and J by 1 base, leaving 15 bases between them. The CDR3 consists of 16 residues.

This clonotype was detected many times. This rearrangement joins TRBV4-1 to TRBJ2-2; D possibly uses TRBD1 or TRBD2 (5 bases each). This CDR3 has 16 residues. CDR1 and CDR2 (germline): MGHRA, YSYEKL. Trimming stripped 4 bases from V and 0 bases from J, with 12 bases between. The CDR3 DNA reads as TGCGCCAGCAGCCTTCGACAGACTACGAACACCGGGGAGCTGTTTTTT. Protein sequence: CASSLRQTTNTGELFF.

This clonotype has a handful of counts. The chain carries TRBV18 and TRBJ2-2; 8 bases line up with TRBD2. The ends lost 2 bases at V and 0 bases at J; junction bases unmatched: 2. The CDR3 has 16 residues. Germline V CDR1 and CDR2: KGHSH, LQKENI. In DNA, the CDR3 is TGTGCCAGCTCACCAATAGCGGGATCGAACACCGGGGAGCTGTTTTTT. It is translated as CASSPIAGSNTGELFF.

This clonotype was seen only a few times. V and J are TRBV12-3 or TRBV12-4 and TRBJ2-1, with TRBD1 identical over 8 bases. J lost 5 bases, V lost 7 bases, and 7 bases had no gene match. This CDR3 is built from 14 residues. DNA of the CDR3: TGTGCCAGCAAACCGGGACAGGTAAACAATGAGCAGTTCTTC. Residues: CASKPGQVNNEQFF.

There are a few counts of this clonotype. V and J are TRBV20-1 and TRBJ2-5; tentative D call: TRBD1 (5 bases). The CDR3 consists of 13 residues. CDR1 and CDR2 (germline): DFQATT, SNEGSKA (reference sequence). Trimming stripped 2 bases from V and 3 bases from J, with 10 bases between. CDR3 loop: CSARKGLEETQYF. In nucleotides, the CDR3 is TGCAGTGCTAGAAAGGGGCTGGAAGAGACCCAGTACTTC.

Notes on this clonotype: A junction boundary mismatches the germline segment, possibly from a read error. This rearrangement joins TRBV12-3 or TRBV12-4 to TRBJ1-6; tentatively, D is TRBD1 (5 bases). There are 17 residues in the CDR3. The CDR3 sequence: CASSLGRPDGFGSPIHF. For the CDR3, the DNA is TGTGCCAGCAGTTTGGGGCGTCCGGACGGGTTCGGCTCACCCATCCACTTT.

This clonotype was seen a few times. The rearrangement uses TRBV6-1 and TRBJ2-1; 12 bases are shared with TRBD2. Germline values: CDR1 MNHNS, CDR2 SASEGT. J was trimmed by 7 bases and V by 6 bases; bases with no gene match: 7. There are 15 residues in the CDR3. The CDR3 is CASRLLAGGSNEQFF. CDR3 in DNA: TGTGCCAGCAGACTCCTAGCGGGGGGGTCGAATGAGCAGTTCTTC.

V usage is TRBV5-5 and J usage is TRBJ2-7; D may be TRBD2 (6 bases). Germline lookup yields CDR1 SGHKS and CDR2 YYEKEE (reference sequence). V was cut by 7 bases and J by 2 bases, with 16 bases left in between. This CDR3 is built from 14 residues. CDR3 DNA sequence: TGTGCCAGCGCGCAAGTTGGGGAGGCCTACGAGCAGTACTTC. Its translation: CASAQVGEAYEQYF.

The gene calls are TRBV5-1 and TRBJ2-4, with TRBD1 matching 10 bases. The CDR3 runs to 15 residues. Germline CDR1 and CDR2: SGHRS and YFSETQ. J was trimmed by 4 bases and V by 4 bases; bases with no gene match: 5. The CDR3 spells CASSTGTGDKNIQYF. The CDR3 bases are TGCGCCAGCAGCACCGGGACAGGGGATAAAAACATTCAGTACTTC.

This clonotype was counted between two and nine times. This chain connects TRBV12-5 to TRBJ2-7; no definite D call. V was pared by 4 bases and J by 2 bases, with 6 bases between. Germline lookup yields CDR1 LGHNT and CDR2 FRNRAP. This CDR3 is 12 amino acids long. The CDR3 nucleotides are TGTGCTAGTGGTTCGGACCCCTACGAGCAGTACTTC. It yields the protein CASGSDPYEQYF.

This chain joins TRBV3-1 and TRBJ2-4; tentatively, D is TRBD1 (6 bases). V was clipped by 0 bases and J by 4 bases, with 25 bases between them. Germline lookup yields CDR1 LGHDT and CDR2 YNNKEL (reference sequence). This CDR3 comprises 20 residues. CDR3 loop: CASSQDPCTGPKIPKNIQYF. CDR3 nucleotide sequence: TGTGCCAGCAGCCAAGATCCATGCACAGGGCCCAAAATACCGAAAAACATTCAGTACTTC.

This clonotype was observed many times. The chain couples TRBV6-2 or TRBV6-3 to TRBJ2-3; the D gene is possibly TRBD2 (7 bases). The CDR3 covers 20 residues. Trimming cost V 0 bases and J 0 bases, with 22 bases left between them. Germline V gene sequence: CDR1 MNHEY, CDR2 SVGEGT. CDR3 DNA sequence: TGTGCCAGCAGTTACTCGTGGTCCGTCGGTAGGGGGGGGAGCACAGATACGCAGTATTTT. Its protein product is CASSYSWSVGRGGSTDTQYF.

This clonotype has at least ten counts. In DNA form, the CDR3 reads TGTGCCAGCAACCCAATTACAGGGGGCGCTGTCACTGAAGCTTTCTTT. Translated, it gives CASNPITGGAVTEAFF. The V gene is TRBV28, the J gene TRBJ1-1, with 9 nucleotides matching TRBD1. This CDR3 comprises 16 residues. Germline loops: CDR1 MDHEN, CDR2 SYDVKM. The trim removed 7 bases at V and 4 bases at J, leaving 13 bases unmatched.

This clonotype was observed many times. This rearrangement joins TRBV12-3 or TRBV12-4 to TRBJ2-4, with D possibly called TRBD1 or TRBD2 (5 bases each). Trimming cost V 5 bases and J 6 bases, with 11 bases left between them. This CDR3 comprises 13 residues. The CDR3 region is CASSRDGGNIQYF. As DNA, the CDR3 is TGTGCCAGCAGTCGGGACGGCGGAAACATTCAGTACTTC.

This rearrangement joins TRBV11-2 to TRBJ2-5, with 13 bases identical to TRBD2. Germline CDR1 SGHAT, CDR2 FQNNGV. There are 18 residues in the CDR3. Germline trimming cut 5 bases from V and 5 bases from J; bases unmatched to any gene: 14. The DNA of the CDR3 is TGTGCCAGCAGCCCGATAGGGACTAGCGGGGCCCCTTGGGAGACCCAGTACTTC. Amino acid sequence: CASSPIGTSGAPWETQYF.

This clonotype was picked up many times. The rearrangement links TRBV7-9 to TRBJ2-2; no clear D. V lost 3 bases and J lost 6, with 5 bases in between. The CDR3 is made up of 12 amino acids. Germline loops: CDR1 SEHNR, CDR2 FQNEAQ (reference sequence). This CDR3 is CASSFVAGELFF. In DNA form, the CDR3 reads TGTGCCAGCAGCTTTGTCGCCGGGGAGCTGTTTTTT.

In its sample, this clonotype was seen a few times. The genes are TRBV11-2 and TRBJ2-5; D is undetermined. Trimming took 4 bases from V and 2 from J, leaving 14 bases between them. Germline CDR1 reads SGHAT; CDR2 reads FQNNGV. The CDR3 covers 15 residues. In DNA form, the CDR3 reads TGTGCCAGCAGCTCCGATGACGGAAAACAAGAGACCCAGTACTTC. Translation: CASSSDDGKQETQYF. Filled out from reference TRBV11-2 and TRBJ2-5, the complete variable domain reads EAGVAQSPRYKIIEKRQSVAFWCNPISGHATLYWYQQILGQGPKLLIQFQNNGVVDDSQLPKDRFSAERLKGVDSTLKIQPAKLEDSAVYLCASSSDDGKQETQYFGPGTRLLVL.